This TCR beta chain was profiled in a study of blood T cell repertoires in COVID-19. Study in general: Italy, Spain and the United States were the sources of the convalescent and acute COVID-19 samples. The analysed material was cDNA or gDNA that came from T cells, B-cell-depleted T cells, or PBMCs.

Assay used: immunoSEQ multiplex PCR; TCRdb lists only in-frame clones, some missing. The sample holds about 480,000 clones, roughly 90% seen once. Trimming pared 3 bases from V and 0 bases from J, leaving 28 bases between. Germline V gene lookup returns CDR1 SGHRS and CDR2 YFSETQ. The CDR3 totals 21 residues. Assignments of participants to cohorts depended upon their own reported clinical history. What the recovered Cohort 3 donors had was two negative PCRs, clearance, or symptom resolution. The chain uses TRBV5-1 and TRBJ2-1; tentatively, D is TRBD2 (6 bases). Specimen: PBMCs or T cells enriched from blood (not recorded which). The clonotype was recovered from a middle-aged woman who had recovered from COVID-19. This chain's CDR3 is CASSWGVDINPPFSSYNEQFF. In nucleotides, the CDR3 is TGCGCCAGCAGCTGGGGGGTGGACATAAATCCACCTTTTAGCTCCTACAATGAGCAGTTCTTC.